One and the same sample provided the 13 T cell receptor beta chains below, sequenced in a study of monozygotic twins with inflammatory bowel disease. TCRdb re-called the 5' RACE reads and shows each CDR3 protein once, DNA omitted. This sample's table has about 160,000 distinct CDR3 sequences. Source material: blood. The receptor set was obtained from a human donor with ulcerative colitis or Crohn's disease, or a healthy co-twin of an affected twin (not recorded which).

J is TRBJ1-4 and V is TRBV6-1. The CDR3 sequence is 13 residues long. The germline CDR1 and CDR2 sequences are MNHNS and SASEGT. The CDR3 reads CASSEKGTAGLFF.

The chain recombines TRBV28 with TRBJ2-2; TCRdb's D gene call, TRBD1, goes unchecked for lack of DNA. This CDR3 has 15 residues. Germline V gene data show CDR1 as MDHEN and CDR2 as SYDVKM. The CDR3 protein is CASIPGQVFTGELFF.

The gene calls are TRBV5-5 and TRBJ1-1. The CDR3 is 14 amino acids. Germline V gene data show CDR1 as SGHKS and CDR2 as YYEKEE (reference sequence). This chain's CDR3 is CASSLVRVDTEAFF.

This sequence joins TRBV25-1 and TRBJ2-4; TCRdb picks TRBD1, but there is no DNA to check that call. This CDR3 comprises 17 residues. CDR1 and CDR2 from the germline V gene are MGHDK and SYGVNS. The CDR3 region is CASSETREGLGKNIQYF.

The chain joins TRBV18 to TRBJ1-6. Germline V gene sequence: CDR1 KGHSH, CDR2 LQKENI. The CDR3 extends over 15 amino acids. CDR3 amino acids: CASSFPSSYNSPLHF.

This sequence joins TRBV5-1 and TRBJ1-1. The CDR3 is 13 residues long. CDR1 is SGHRS and CDR2 is YFSETQ in the germline V gene. CDR3: CASSLRSGTEAFF.

The chain combines TRBV6-1 with TRBJ1-6; lacking DNA, the TRBD1 call made by TCRdb goes unchecked. The CDR3 contains 15 residues. Per the germline V gene, CDR1 is MNHNS and CDR2 is SASEGT. The CDR3 loop reads CASRIGHMNRSPLHF.

The chain employs TRBV7-9 and TRBJ2-7. Germline V gene sequence: CDR1 SEHNR, CDR2 FQNEAQ (reference sequence). There are 13 residues in the CDR3. This CDR3 reads CASSHVLRHEQYF.

This clonotype is labeled medium-sized (0.01 to 0.1%) based on frequency. This chain uses TRBV6-5 with TRBJ1-6. The CDR3 is 13 amino acids. Germline lookup yields CDR1 MNHEY and CDR2 SVGAGI. The CDR3 loop reads CASSKKIESPLHF.

The chain uses TRBV27 and TRBJ1-5; TCRdb selects TRBD1, and the lack of DNA leaves this call unchecked. The CDR3 consists of 15 residues. From germline, CDR1 is MNHEY and CDR2 SMNVEV (reference sequence). The CDR3 reads CASRLQGVVNQPQHF.

V and J are TRBV20-1 and TRBJ2-7; the TRBD2 assignment by TCRdb is unverifiable without DNA. The CDR3 is made up of 16 amino acids. CDR1 is DFQATT, CDR2 SNEGSKA, per germline (reference sequence). The chain's CDR3 is CSAREWGRSLSYEQYF.

V gene TRBV5-1 combines with J gene TRBJ2-7; TCRdb picks TRBD1, but there is no DNA to check that call. Germline CDR1 is SGHRS and CDR2 is YFSETQ. This CDR3 region has 18 residues. The chain's CDR3 is CASSLGQGNLWGPYEQYF.

The V and J genes are TRBV13 and TRBJ2-2; TCRdb's D call of TRBD2 is untestable without DNA. Germline-derived CDR1 and CDR2 are PRHDT and FYEKMQ (reference sequence). The CDR3 consists of 15 residues. The CDR3 sequence: CASGSGDSLPGELFF.